This TCR beta chain emerged from a study of cytomegalovirus exposure and HLA in healthy donors (TCRdb year 2017). In the study overall: In an earlier analysis of approximately 500 of the donors, 276 Gb of sequence data and 95 million to 130 million unique TCR beta sequences from 180 million or so T cells were reported. The aim of the study was to test whether cataloging public T cell receptors could identify signatures of past pathogen exposure. In addition to the first cohort of several hundred subjects, a separate validation cohort of approximately 130 different subjects was used. All discovery cohort repertoires had been generated using a single sequencing platform. A later analysis re-examined previously published TCR beta repertoires from more than 650 donors and added high-resolution HLA genotyping to investigate patterns of TCR occurrence. About 310 gigabases of sequencing data and 80 million or so unique TCR sequences were included in an early release covering about 620 HLA-typed donors. The study used immunosequencing to profile the T cell repertoires of approximately 630 subjects and linked those repertoires to cytomegalovirus serostatus. Of the roughly 400 genotyped donors, approximately 83% fell in the genetic ancestry cluster associated with self-reported Caucasian donors. Both class I and class II loci were covered by HLA typing, at four-digit resolution. On average, approximately 250,000 unique TCR beta nucleotide sequences were sequenced per donor among about 400 genotyped donors of the cohort, with roughly 18% of those sequences being non-productive. A later genetic analysis used genome-wide SNP genotypes for about 60% of the 666 donors, treating that subset as a discovery cohort. The study combined high-throughput TCR immunosequencing, statistical association of individual TCRs with disease status, and machine learning to predict cytomegalovirus infection status. About five DR-DQ haplotypes were treated as single units for association and clustering because of strong linkage in the cohort. The number of donors typed differed by locus, with roughly 620-630 for A, B, C, DRB1 and DQB1, around 520 for DQA1, nearly 610 for DPA1, and 472 for DPB1. To decide whether each TCR beta V gene segment behaved as functional or pseudogenic, an earlier analysis of over 500 of the donors relied on high-throughput TCR beta sequencing. Rather than drawing on any new phenotypic data, the later analysis identified candidate immune exposures from TCR beta sequences and the way those sequences occurred across donors. Donor age, sex, ethnicity and CMV serostatus were compiled together with the repertoire data. Overall study outcomes, separate from this receptor: Strong co-occurrence of HLA alleles, especially DR and DQ, made assigning TCR associations to individual alleles difficult. The cohort was sequenced for TCR beta chains only, and without alpha or paired-chain data the features that could be detected were limited. Presence/absence analyses assumed roughly uniform sequencing depth across donors, an assumption that may not hold. A cluster of highly shared sequence variants was judged likely to be a technical artifact of the sequencing pipeline. The earlier analysis of 587 of the donors excluded some 16 rarely observed V segments, including chromosome 9 orphons, because counts were too low. A later analysis found that most CMV-associated TCR beta chains appeared HLA-restricted, with HLA associations seemingly driven largely by CMV exposure. A later analysis reported that several top co-occurrence clusters appeared linked to parvovirus B19, influenza, CMV and Epstein-Barr virus. A total of roughly 160 TCR beta chains were listed by the study as associated with cytomegalovirus. Broadly in line with IMGT annotations, most TCR beta V segments showed up in productive rearrangements about 87% or about 30% of the time in an earlier analysis of a few hundred of the donors. In a later analysis, HLA-associated TCR beta chains were found to be more clonally expanded and to have lower generation probabilities than equally common non-associated chains. In a later genetic analysis, a missense DCLRE1C variant was associated with V-gene and J-gene trimming of TCR beta chains, and the association was replicated in an independent cohort. Because HLA typing was missing for some donors at each locus, association tests included only the typed subset. The authors suggested that the approach could potentially be extended to other disease states and immunological phenotypes. The classifier was reported to diagnose cytomegalovirus status with high specificity and sensitivity in both the original and validation cohorts. A further reported finding was that TCR beta sequences accurately predicted the HLA-A and HLA-B alleles for most subjects in the first cohort. Compared with the roughly 700-donor mean, donors in an Asian-associated ancestry cluster had fewer N-insertions in productive TCRs, according to a later genetic analysis. According to a later analysis, TCR association rates differed among HLA loci, with DRB1 alleles showing the most associated TCRs and HLA-C alleles showing the fewest. A few of the identified cytomegalovirus-associated TCR beta chains were confirmed in vitro to be specific for cytomegalovirus antigens. Correlated functional status among segregating V segments might reflect linkage disequilibrium, but an unknown experimental factor could not be ruled out. For the cohort, immune exposure information was limited to CMV serostatus. At a false discovery rate of 0.05, a later analysis linked some 18,000 TCR beta sequences to specific HLA alleles. Most TCR sequences were seen in very few donors, while some public TCRs were found in many individuals. The 87-base-pair reads could not distinguish some IMGT-functional V segments, including TRBV6-2 and TRBV6-3, so those segments were excluded.

Of note for this clone: Its antigen is currently not known. One base away there is no much larger clone; base qualities are not given.

Receptor amplification or capture employed the immunoSEQ multiplex PCR assay. For the multiplex PCR, a mixture combining 60 forward primers for TCR Vbeta segments and 13 reverse primers for TCR Jbeta segments was used. Amplification of the CDR3 region of rearranged TCR beta genes was performed with a multiplex PCR assay on genomic DNA. The Illumina HiSeq System was used to sequence the amplified TCR beta libraries as 87-base-pair reads. The study's processing was this. Across the 666 repertoires, a later analysis counted roughly 84 million unique TCR beta chains, 9.5 million to 12 million of which were shared by at least two donors. Raw reads were error-corrected and collapsed into unique sequences with a nearest-neighbor algorithm that merged closely related sequences to remove PCR and sequencing errors. CDR3 sequences were aligned to IMGT reference sequences to assign V, D and J gene segments. Each retained sequence needed at least a six-nucleotide match to both a V gene segment and a J gene segment. A rearrangement was called productive if the CDR3 had no stop codons and remained in frame with V and J, and every other rearrangement was called non-productive. Following IMGT convention, CDR3 was defined as the stretch from the second conserved V-encoded cysteine to the conserved J-encoded phenylalanine. The earlier analysis of some 550 of the donors excluded any sequence lacking an unambiguous match to a single V gene segment. In an earlier analysis of 587 of the donors, V segments were called functional above 56.7% productive rearrangements and were called segregating when the between-donor standard deviation exceeded 5%. A statistical classification framework was built to diagnose cytomegalovirus status from the catalog of TCR beta chain sequences. In a later analysis, TCR nucleotide sequences were compared against IMGT/GENE-DB human TR gene sequences so that V and J genes could be assigned. A later analysis assigned CDR3 sequences and most-parsimonious VDJ recombination scenarios with the TCRdist pipeline. In a later analysis, each TCR beta chain was defined by its CDR3 amino acid sequence together with its V-gene family, and reads lacking a unique V-gene family were excluded. To address suspected cross-contamination and a sequencing artifact, a later analysis removed approximately 600 highly shared, low-generation-probability nucleotide sequences. A later analysis calculated a clonal expansion index for each public chain from normalized within-repertoire ranks of inferred template counts. In a later analysis, generation probabilities were computed with a VDJ recombination model fitted to out-of-frame rearrangements, and the resulting probabilities were checked against IGoR. In a later analysis, TCR-TCR, TCR-HLA and TCR-CMV co-occurrence was scored with hypergeometric tests, and a repertoire-size bias correction was applied to TCR pairs. To estimate false discovery rates, a later analysis permuted the HLA or CMV assignments 20 times. In a later analysis, co-occurring TCRs were grouped using DBSCAN, and TCRdist sequence similarity was added for clustering within HLA-allele-positive subsets. Co-occurrence clustering excluded repertoires with fewer than 30,000 or more than 120,000 public chains, plus five with anomalous nucleotide sharing. Sourced from immuneACCESS, this table was stored by TCRdb with only in-frame sequences that have V and J called. A share of the clones is absent; for the studies checked, an unresolved V gene accounts for under half, and the remainder has no known explanation. V, J and clone size derive from that table, while D and trimming were established from the DNA sequence. Present in this sample are about 57,000 clones, roughly 84% of which were seen just once. Together, the top ten hold less than 3% of the sample.

The cohort comprised 670 or so healthy bone marrow donors. At the time of sampling, every cohort member was nominally healthy, though immune exposures that went unrecorded were likely present. The donor tested CMV seronegative and was one of the 352 seronegative cohort members. A peripheral blood sample was collected from each donor, and TCR beta sequencing was performed on peripheral blood mononuclear cells. Genomic DNA was extracted from the blood cell samples with the Qiagen DNeasy Blood Extraction Kit. Here V drops 3 bases and J drops 8 bases, and the junction holds 10 bases not matched to any gene. Reading from cysteine to phenylalanine, the CDR3 counts 14 amino acids. The CDR3 DNA has 42 bases and is translated from base 1. Sequences SGHRS (CDR1) and YFSETQ (CDR2) are obtained from the germline V gene.

The rearrangement joined TRBV5-1 to TRBJ1-2; the junction holds 7 bases that match TRBD1. The sequenced sample was PBMCs. This clonotype originated in a woman in her 30s in good health and CMV-seronegative. The CDR3 in this case is CASSSGTADLGYTF. The DNA sequence is given as TGCGCCAGCAGCTCCGGGACAGCTGACTTAGGCTACACCTTC.